Included here is one T cell receptor beta chain sequence, with context. Its matching antigen is unknown. The CDR3 loop spans 15 amino acids. CDR1 and CDR2 (germline): LNHDA, SQIVND (reference sequence). The ends lost 6 bases at V and 4 bases at J; junction bases unmatched: 9. Sequencing used immunoSEQ multiplex PCR; TCRdb keeps in-frame clones, though not all of them. This table holds 30,000 or so clones, nearly 95% found once. The data stem from a study of circulating and synovial CD4+ cells in juvenile arthritis. Findings and limits, study-wide: Bulk blood CD4 repertoires were more diverse than these.

Material: CD4+ T cells from blood. This sequence joins TRBV19 and TRBJ1-5; the match to TRBD1 covers 7 bases. The origin of this receptor is a human donor with juvenile idiopathic arthritis. The CDR3 spells CASRTQGVGNQPQHF. The CDR3 DNA reads as TGTGCCAGTAGAACTCAGGGGGTCGGTAATCAGCCCCAGCATTTT.